These 24 T cell receptor beta chains came from one sample sequenced in a study of blood T cells in healthy people across ages. Then a second PCR, running roughly 7 to 11 cycles, was carried out with a sample-barcoded 5' primer and a J-beta primer mix. TCRdb reprocessed the 5' RACE reads via MiXCR and lists one record per CDR3 protein. Altogether about 1 million distinct CDR3 sequences are present, over 35% being singletons, with the ten largest covering 15% to 20%. Input material: blood. The receptors come from an older woman in good health.

This clonotype came up a few times. The genes are TRBV21-1 and TRBJ2-7; the table's D call, TRBD1, has no DNA check behind it. TRBV21-1 is given as a pseudogene. CDR3 size: 14 residues. The CDR3 DNA sequence: TGTGCCAGCAGATCGGGACAGGGGGCCGACGAGCAGTACTTC. Translated: CASRSGQGADEQYF.

The V gene is TRBV5-6, the J gene TRBJ1-2; 8 bases map to TRBD1. This CDR3 has 14 amino acids. Trimming cost V 7 bases and J 0 bases; bases outside gene matches: 5. Per the germline V gene, CDR1 is SGHDT and CDR2 is YYEEEE. This CDR3 reads CASSETGANYGYTF. As DNA, the CDR3 is TGTGCCAGCTCCGAGACAGGGGCTAACTATGGCTACACCTTC. Looking up the rest from reference TRBV5-6 and TRBJ1-2 gives the full variable domain: DAGVTQSPTHLIKTRGQQVTLRCSPKSGHDTVSWYQQALGQGPQFIFQYYEEEERQRGNFPDRFSGHQFPNYSSELNVNALLLGDSALYLCASSETGANYGYTFGSGTRLTVV.

The chain is built from TRBV6-6 and TRBJ2-3; the D gene is possibly TRBD2 (6 bases). This CDR3 has 14 residues. Deletions cut 11 bases from V and 6 bases from J, with 21 bases between. Germline V gene data show CDR1 as MNHNY and CDR2 as SVGAGI (reference sequence). The CDR3: CASQLAALTDTQYF. The CDR3 region has the DNA TGTGCCTCCCAATTAGCGGCACTCACCGATACGCAGTATTTT.

The rearrangement joins TRBV10-3 to TRBJ1-2, with D maybe TRBD1 (5 bases). The CDR3 runs 18 residues. Deletions cut 6 bases from V and 1 base from J, with 24 bases between. CDR1 ENHRY and CDR2 SYGVKD come from the germline V gene. The DNA for the CDR3 is TGTGCCATCAGCTCCCTTATTTCACACAGAGGGGTTAACTATGGCTACACCTTC. This encodes CAISSLISHRGVNYGYTF.

For the CDR3, the DNA is TGCGCCAGCAGCTTCGGCAGGCCGGCCGGGACTAGTAGCACCGGGGAGCTGTTTTTT. This gives the protein CASSFGRPAGTSSTGELFF. This sequence joins TRBV5-1 and TRBJ2-2; 8 nucleotides match TRBD2. Unmatched junction bases numbered 16, after V lost 2 bases and J lost 4 bases. This CDR3 spans 19 amino acids. Germline CDR1 is SGHRS and CDR2 is YFSETQ.

This sequence joins TRBV4-2 and TRBJ2-1; the D gene is possibly TRBD2 (6 bases). Deletions cut 1 base from V and 8 bases from J, with 9 bases between. There are 13 residues in the CDR3. Germline V gene sequence: CDR1 LGHNA, CDR2 YNFKEQ. DNA of the CDR3: TGTGCCAGCAGCCAAGTTGGGGGGTATGAGCAGTTCTTC. As protein: CASSQVGGYEQFF.

V gene TRBV11-2 combines with J gene TRBJ1-2, with 9 bases aligning to TRBD1. CDR3 length equals 15 residues. J gave up 4 bases and V 5 bases, and 8 bases lay outside the gene matches. From germline, CDR1 is SGHAT and CDR2 FQNNGV. The CDR3, as DNA: TGTGCCAGCAGCCCCGGGGACAGGGATGGCTATGGCTACACCTTC. Protein sequence: CASSPGDRDGYGYTF.

In its sample, this clonotype was seen many times. The V gene is TRBV7-9, the J gene TRBJ2-7; D unclear. CDR3 length equals 14 residues. V gave up 5 bases and J gave up 0 bases, with 11 bases separating them. The germline V gene has CDR1 SEHNR and CDR2 FQNEAQ (reference sequence). The CDR3 coding sequence is TGTGCCAGCAGCACCTCGATCACCTCCTACGAGCAGTACTTC. Protein sequence: CASSTSITSYEQYF.

The sample holds many counts of this clonotype. The chain employs TRBV7-2 and TRBJ2-5; D ambiguous. Deletions cut 5 bases from V and 5 bases from J, with 12 bases between. The CDR3 is 13 amino acids. CDR1 is SGHTA and CDR2 is FQGNSA in the germline V gene. Written as DNA, the CDR3 is TGTGCCAGCAGCCGAGGTGTAGGGGAGACCCAGTACTTC. Its translation: CASSRGVGETQYF.

Ten or more counts support this clonotype. The chain is built from TRBV29-1 and TRBJ1-1, with 7 bases lining up with TRBD1. Germline assignment: CDR1 SQVTM and CDR2 ANQGSEA. Germline trimming cut 4 bases from V and 1 base from J; bases unmatched to any gene: 12. The CDR3 is made up of 16 amino acids. CDR3 DNA sequence: TGCAGCGTTGTAGGGGTAGTCAGGGGGGAGAACACTGAAGCTTTCTTT. Translated, it gives CSVVGVVRGENTEAFF. Together with reference TRBV29-1 and TRBJ1-1, the CDR3 gives the full variable domain: SAVISQKPSRDICQRGTSLTIQCQVDSQVTMMFWYRQQPGQSLTLIATANQGSEATYESGFVIDKFPISRPNLTFSTLTVSNMSPEDSSIYLCSVVGVVRGENTEAFFGQGTRLTVV.

J is TRBJ1-4 and V is TRBV13; D possibly corresponds to TRBD1 (5 bases). The germline CDR1 and CDR2 sequences are PRHDT and FYEKMQ (reference sequence). Trimming removed 2 bases from V and 12 bases from J, with 7 bases in between. The CDR3 length is 11 residues. The CDR3 DNA sequence: TGTGCCAGCAGCTTACTGGGGCAACTGTTTTTT. Translation: CASSLLGQLFF.

This rearrangement joins TRBV10-2 to TRBJ2-3; 7 bases agree with TRBD2. Trimming removed 3 bases from V and 3 bases from J; junction bases left unmatched: 6. The length of the CDR3 is 15 residues. From germline, CDR1 is WSHSY and CDR2 SAAADI. DNA of the CDR3: TGCGCCAGCAGTGATAGCGGGCCGAGGACAGATACGCAGTATTTT. This sequence encodes CASSDSGPRTDTQYF.

The J gene is TRBJ1-1, the V gene TRBV3-1; D is unclear. CDR1 and CDR2 from the germline V gene are LGHDT and YNNKEL (reference sequence). The CDR3 is 15 residues long. The V and J ends lost 2 bases and 1 base respectively, with 11 bases between them. Here the CDR3 DNA reads TGTGCCAGCAGCCAATACCAGGAACAGAACACTGAAGCTTTCTTT. It is translated as CASSQYQEQNTEAFF.

This clonotype was seen only a few times. The chain links TRBV4-1 to TRBJ1-5; D gene uncertain. The length of the CDR3 is 15 residues. Germline CDR1 MGHRA, CDR2 YSYEKL. Trimming cost V 2 bases and J 2 bases, with 10 bases left between them. This CDR3 is CASSQLMGGNQPQHF. The CDR3 DNA follows: TGCGCCAGCAGCCAACTAATGGGTGGCAATCAGCCCCAGCATTTT.

The rearrangement links TRBV20-1 to TRBJ2-1; 11 nucleotides align to TRBD2. Unmatched junction bases numbered 6, after V lost 6 bases and J lost 5 bases. This CDR3 comprises 14 residues. CDR1 and CDR2 from the germline V gene are DFQATT and SNEGSKA (reference sequence). The chain's CDR3 is CSAEKGLADNEQFF. CDR3 DNA: TGCAGTGCCGAAAAGGGACTAGCGGACAATGAGCAGTTCTTC.

The chain has TRBV28 and TRBJ1-2, with no clear D. This CDR3 has 11 amino acids. The V gene lost 4 bases and the J gene lost 7 bases, with 7 bases spanning the gap. The germline CDR1 and CDR2 sequences are MDHEN and SYDVKM. The chain's CDR3 is CASSSISGYTF. CDR3 nucleotides: TGTGCCAGCAGTTCCATCAGTGGCTACACCTTC.

This rearrangement joins TRBV5-1 to TRBJ1-2; D unresolved. V lost 4 bases and J lost 5, with 18 bases in between. Germline V gene lookup returns CDR1 SGHRS and CDR2 YFSETQ. The CDR3 has 15 residues. This CDR3 reads CASSLDYRTEYGYTF. The CDR3 bases are TGCGCCAGCAGCCTCGACTATCGGACCGAGTATGGCTACACCTTC.

This clonotype was detected ten times or more. This chain joins TRBV7-2 and TRBJ2-5; the D gene is possibly TRBD2 (7 bases). Between the trimmed V and J ends, which lost 1 base and 5 bases, there was a span of 14 bases. This CDR3 has 15 amino acids. CDR1 and CDR2 (germline): SGHTA, FQGNSA. CDR3 amino acids: CASSLGQGGGETQYF. CDR3 in DNA: TGTGCCAGCAGCTTAGGCCAGGGAGGGGGGGAGACCCAGTACTTC.

This clonotype was seen more than once but under ten times. The chain recombines TRBV4-2 with TRBJ2-5, with D unclear. This CDR3 has 17 amino acids. The V and J ends lost 1 base and 0 bases respectively, with 15 bases between them. Germline V gene data show CDR1 as LGHNA and CDR2 as YNFKEQ. CDR3 protein: CASSQVSASTYQETQYF. CDR3 nucleotides: TGTGCCAGCAGCCAAGTATCGGCCTCCACCTACCAAGAGACCCAGTACTTC.

This clonotype was found a few times. This chain uses TRBV2 with TRBJ2-2; no clear D gene. The V gene lost 6 bases and the J gene lost 4 bases, with 12 bases spanning the gap. Looked up from germline, CDR1 is SNHLY and CDR2 is FYNNEI. The CDR3 totals 14 residues. The CDR3 nucleotides read TGTGCCAGCAGACAGAACCAGCGCACCGGGGAGCTGTTTTTT. Amino acid sequence: CASRQNQRTGELFF.

This clonotype was seen more than once but under ten times. This chain joins TRBV3-1 and TRBJ2-7; maybe TRBD1 (6 bases). Trimming removed 0 bases at V and 4 bases at J, with 16 bases between. Germline V CDR1 and CDR2: LGHDT, YNNKEL (reference sequence). The CDR3 sequence is 16 residues long. Written as DNA, the CDR3 is TGTGCCAGCAGCCAAGATTGGGGGCCACGGTATTACGAGCAGTACTTC. It yields the protein CASSQDWGPRYYEQYF.

This clonotype occurred a few times. This rearrangement joins TRBV29-1 to TRBJ2-7; D perhaps matches TRBD1 (6 bases). Trimming took 6 bases from V and 5 from J, leaving 17 bases between them. Per germline, CDR1 SQVTM and CDR2 ANQGSEA. This CDR3 comprises 13 residues. The DNA for the CDR3 is TGCAGCGTCGAAACCGACAGGTACGACGAGCAGTACTTC. The encoded protein is CSVETDRYDEQYF.

This chain connects TRBV14 to TRBJ2-4, with 11 bases that match TRBD1. The assigned J gene may be wrong: the sequence end matches TRBJ2-7 better. The CDR3 sequence is 14 residues long. From germline, CDR1 is SGHDN and CDR2 FVKESK. CDR3 sequence reads: CASSQPDRGREQYF. CDR3 DNA sequence: TGTGCCAGCAGCCAACCGGACAGGGGGCGCGAGCAGTACTTC.

The chain employs TRBV5-1 and TRBJ2-7; weak D call: TRBD1 (5 bases). V was clipped by 4 bases and J by 3 bases, with 23 bases between them. From germline, CDR1 is SGHRS and CDR2 YFSETQ. CDR3 size: 17 residues. The CDR3 spells CASSGSMKQVSHYEQYF. CDR3 DNA sequence: TGCGCCAGCAGCGGCTCAATGAAACAGGTATCCCACTACGAGCAGTACTTC.